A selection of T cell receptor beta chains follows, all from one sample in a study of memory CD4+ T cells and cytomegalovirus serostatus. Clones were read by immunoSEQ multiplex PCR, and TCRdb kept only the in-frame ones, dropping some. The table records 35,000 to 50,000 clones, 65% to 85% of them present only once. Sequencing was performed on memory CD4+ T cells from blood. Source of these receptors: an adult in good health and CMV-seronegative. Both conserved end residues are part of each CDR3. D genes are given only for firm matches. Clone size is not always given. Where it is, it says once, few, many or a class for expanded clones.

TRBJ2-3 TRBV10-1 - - CASGGGWGDTQYF TGCGCCAGCGGGGGGGGCTGGGGGGATACGCAGTATTTT
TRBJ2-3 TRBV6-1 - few CASVSGIATPDTQYF TGTGCCAGTGTTTCCGGAATCGCGACACCAGATACGCAGTATTTT
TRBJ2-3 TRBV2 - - CASSTGIADTQYF TGTGCCAGCAGTACAGGGATCGCAGATACGCAGTATTTT
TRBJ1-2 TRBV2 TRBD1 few CASSVGQGNYGYTF TGTGCCAGCAGTGTAGGACAGGGGAACTATGGCTACACCTTC
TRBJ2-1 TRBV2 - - CASSAAQGRVNEQFF TGTGCCAGCAGTGCGGCGCAGGGAAGAGTCAATGAGCAGTTCTTC
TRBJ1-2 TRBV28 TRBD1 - CASRPGQGASFGYTF TGTGCCAGCAGACCGGGACAGGGGGCCTCTTTTGGCTACACCTTC
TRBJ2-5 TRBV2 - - CASRLQETQYF TGTGCCAGCAGACTACAAGAGACCCAGTACTTC
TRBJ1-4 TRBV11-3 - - CASSLGGRDRATNEKLFF TGTGCCAGCAGCTTAGGGGGGAGGGACCGTGCAACTAATGAAAAACTGTTTTTT
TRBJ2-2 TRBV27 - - CASSLKGNRVTGELFF TGTGCCAGCAGTTTAAAGGGGAACAGGGTCACCGGGGAGCTGTTTTTT
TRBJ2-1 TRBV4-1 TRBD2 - CASSFNPRAGGSYNEQFF TGCGCCAGCAGCTTCAATCCGAGGGCGGGGGGATCCTACAATGAGCAGTTCTTC
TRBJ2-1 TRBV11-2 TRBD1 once CASRFGQGGNNEQFF TGTGCCAGCAGGTTCGGACAGGGAGGTAACAATGAGCAGTTCTTC
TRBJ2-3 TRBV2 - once CASTEGDTQYF TGTGCCAGCACTGAAGGAGATACGCAGTATTTT
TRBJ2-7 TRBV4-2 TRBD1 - CASSQEGTGPYEQYF TGTGCCAGCAGCCAAGAAGGGACAGGACCCTACGAGCAGTACTTC